Listed below are T cell receptor beta chains from one sample, sequenced in a study of early T cells in non-severe SARS-CoV-2 infection. TCRdb reprocessed the 5' RACE reads with MiXCR, giving one entry per CDR3 protein. The repertoire holds fewer than 100,000 distinct CDR3 sequences, with 6% to 7% as singletons. Sequenced material: whole blood. The source is an adult who was a healthcare worker with PCR-confirmed SARS-CoV-2 infection or an uninfected control (not recorded which). CDR3s leave out the opening cysteine and the closing phenylalanine or tryptophan. The listing skips clone size in some rows; elsewhere it reads once, few, many or a size class.

V	size	J	CDR3
TRBV5-1	many	TRBJ1-1	ASSLNAGGLNTEAF
TRBV5-5	few	TRBJ2-7	ASSFAVLNEQY
TRBV29-1	many	TRBJ2-1	SVGGLAGLTYNEQF
TRBV19	many	TRBJ2-7	ASSILPGQTKTDYEQY
TRBV10-1	few	TRBJ2-7	ASSGSGAYEQY
TRBV20-1	.	TRBJ2-3	SARIPAGGTDTQY
TRBV20-1	many	TRBJ2-7	SARDGTGTAVSYEQY
TRBV3-1	.	TRBJ2-6	ASSQAGANVLT
TRBV7-9	.	TRBJ1-2	ASSRFAGSSNYGYT
TRBV18	few	TRBJ1-1	ASSLGESEAF
TRBV29-1	many	TRBJ1-2	SVRGYNYGYT
TRBV6-2/TRBV6-3	many	TRBJ2-2	ASRTPGELF
TRBV20-1	many	TRBJ1-5	SASSRGQSQGPQH
TRBV9	.	TRBJ1-4	ASSQNNEKLF
TRBV6-2/TRBV6-3	.	TRBJ2-7	ASSYPRRGIYEQY
TRBV27	many	TRBJ1-5	ASSRLGGNQPQH
TRBV5-5	many	TRBJ2-1	ASSSLGGTGVTYNEQF
TRBV7-2	many	TRBJ1-6	ASSSGQVGSSPLH
TRBV18	many	TRBJ2-7	ASSPRRGDEQY
TRBV6-2/TRBV6-3	.	TRBJ2-7	ASRDPNTYEQY
TRBV29-1	few	TRBJ1-5	SVAGGSNQPQH
TRBV28	.	TRBJ2-1	ASSLAGFDRGGQGSYNEQF
TRBV6-6	many	TRBJ2-1	ASSLQGVAGAFNEQF
TRBV27	many	TRBJ2-2	ASSWKAGELF
TRBV24-1	few	TRBJ2-1	ATSDPRGGRNEQF
TRBV10-2	many	TRBJ2-5	ASRGAQETQY
TRBV20-1	few	TRBJ2-7	SAQQGDASYEQY
TRBV4-3	many	TRBJ2-1	ASSLGTGSSYNEQF